What follows describes a single T cell receptor (beta chain). With V trimmed by 7 bases and J by 6 bases, 10 bases remained unmatched. CDR1 is SGHNT and CDR2 is YYREEE in the germline V gene (reference sequence). This CDR3 has 15 residues. The entry originates in a study of cytomegalovirus exposure and HLA in healthy donors. PCR was performed using 60 Vbeta and 13 Jbeta primers. Data came from immunoSEQ multiplex PCR; TCRdb stores just in-frame clones and leaves some out. The data contain roughly 120,000 clones, about 76% of them singletons. This TCR was sampled from a man aged 40-55 years in good health and CMV-seronegative. The V gene is TRBV5-4, the J gene TRBJ1-6, with 7 bases that match TRBD1. Sequenced material: PBMCs. The CDR3 DNA follows: TGTGCCAGCCACTTAGGCGGGACAGTTAATTCACCCCTCCACTTT. It yields the protein CASHLGGTVNSPLHF. Drawing the rest from reference TRBV5-4 and TRBJ1-6, the complete variable domain is ETGVTQSPTHLIKTRGQQVTLRCSSQSGHNTVSWYQQALGQGPQFIFQYYREEENGRGNFPPRFSGLQFPNYSSELNVNALELDDSALYLCASHLGGTVNSPLHFGNGTRLTVT.